The following is a T cell receptor (beta chain) sequence with its context. Its specificity is not known. This specimen comes from a study of type 1 regulatory T cells. Study-level information: T-allo10 is a Tr1-enriched, alloantigen-specific CD4 T cell product made in vitro. Study findings and constraints: Tr1 cells had a more restricted TCR repertoire than non-Tr1 cells.

The germline V gene encodes CDR1 LNHDA and CDR2 SQIVND (reference sequence). V was clipped by 3 bases and J by 6 bases, with 9 bases between them. The CDR3 loop spans 13 amino acids. TCRdb called the reads again in MiXCR, with one record for every CDR3 protein. Here the sample spans tens of thousands of distinct CDR3 sequences, about 20% being singletons. Sequenced: cultured type 1 regulatory T (Tr1) cells, either the whole culture or a sorted fraction (not recorded which). This rearrangement joins TRBV19 to TRBJ1-5; D is possibly TRBD1 (5 bases). This sequence was found in a human donor in good health. CDR3 nucleotides: TGTGCCAGTAGTATCGGGGCCGGTCAGCCCCAGCATTTT. This gives the protein CASSIGAGQPQHF.